The clone carrying this T cell receptor beta chain occurred a few times. The data were taken from a study of control samples from healthy donors and cancer patients. CDR1 and CDR2 (germline): SGHKS, YYEKEE (reference sequence). This CDR3 contains 15 residues. The germline V and J ends were trimmed by 0 bases and 0 bases, with 6 bases remaining between them. The table came from immunoSEQ multiplex PCR; TCRdb's copy has only in-frame clones and leaves some out. Of 70,000 to 75,000 clones listed, roughly 90% are singletons. Sequencing was carried out using blood. The genes are TRBV5-5 and TRBJ2-2, with D perhaps TRBD1 (5 bases). The receptor was derived from a woman between 50 and 59 years old in good health. The CDR3 spells CASSLGGANTGELFF. The CDR3 region has the DNA TGTGCCAGCAGCTTGGGGGGCGCGAACACCGGGGAGCTGTTTTTT. Variable domain in full (rest from reference TRBV5-5 and TRBJ2-2): DAGVTQSPTHLIKTRGQQVTLRCSPISGHKSVSWYQQVLGQGPQFIFQYYEKEERGRGNFPDRFSARQFPNYSSELNVNALLLGDSALYLCASSLGGANTGELFFGEGSRLTVL.